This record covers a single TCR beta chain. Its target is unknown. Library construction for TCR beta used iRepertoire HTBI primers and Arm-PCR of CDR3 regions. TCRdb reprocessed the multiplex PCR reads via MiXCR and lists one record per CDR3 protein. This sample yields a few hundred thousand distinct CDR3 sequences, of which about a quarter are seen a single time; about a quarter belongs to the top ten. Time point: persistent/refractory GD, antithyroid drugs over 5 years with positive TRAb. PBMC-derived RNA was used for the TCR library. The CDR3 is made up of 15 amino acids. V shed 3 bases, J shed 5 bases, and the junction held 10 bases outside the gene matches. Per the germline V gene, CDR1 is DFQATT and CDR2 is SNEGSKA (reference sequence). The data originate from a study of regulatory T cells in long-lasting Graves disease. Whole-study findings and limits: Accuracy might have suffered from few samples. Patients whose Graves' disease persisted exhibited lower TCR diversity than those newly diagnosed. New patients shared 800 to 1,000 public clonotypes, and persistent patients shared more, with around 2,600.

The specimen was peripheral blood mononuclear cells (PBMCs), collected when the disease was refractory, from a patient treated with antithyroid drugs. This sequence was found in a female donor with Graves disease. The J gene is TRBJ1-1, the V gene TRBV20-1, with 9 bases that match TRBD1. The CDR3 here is CSARDRGRGNTEAFF. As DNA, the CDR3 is TGCAGTGCTAGGGACAGGGGCCGGGGGAATACTGAAGCTTTCTTT.